These 16 T cell receptor beta chains share one sample of origin, sequenced in a study of T cells after yellow fever vaccination (dated by TCRdb to about 2019). The method was 5' RACE. TCRdb names Illumina NovaSeq 6000 as the instrument used. In TCRdb, the public reads were trimmed at Q25 with fastp and aligned with MiXCR, with productive beta chains retained. Rows with one shared CDR3 protein collapse into an entry with the most common genes and DNA. In this sample the table shows around 310,000 distinct CDR3 sequences, around 4.3% of which occur a single time. Clones ranked in the top ten supply less than 20% of the sample. The sample's treatment or condition label, decoded: live attenuated yellow fever vaccine strain. This material consisted of PBMCs, taken 15 days after the yellow fever booster vaccination. The receptors originated from a man in his late teens or twenties who received the YFV17D yellow fever vaccine.

This clonotype was counted a few times. V gene TRBV3-1 combines with J gene TRBJ1-1, with 8 bases fitting TRBD1. The germline CDR1 and CDR2 sequences are LGHDT and YNNKEL (reference sequence). The CDR3 covers 14 residues. The junction had 4 bases not matched to a gene; V was cut back by 1 base and J by 6 bases. The CDR3 DNA reads TGTGCCAGCAGCCAAGCCGGACAGGGCGCTGAAGCTTTCTTT. Residues: CASSQAGQGAEAFF. Full variable domain (outside the CDR3, taken from reference TRBV3-1 and TRBJ1-1): DTAVSQTPKYLVTQMGNDKSIKCEQNLGHDTMYWYKQDSKKFLKIMFSYNNKELIINETVPNRFSPKSPDKAHLNLHINSLELGDSAVYFCASSQAGQGAEAFFGQGTRLTVV.

This rearrangement joins TRBV25-1 to TRBJ2-7, with 7 bases identical to TRBD1. The CDR3 runs to 17 residues. V shed 7 bases and J 4 bases; nucleotides not matched to a gene: 19. Per the germline V gene, CDR1 is MGHDK and CDR2 is SYGVNS. CDR3 in DNA: TGTGCCAGCATTGGGAAAGCACCGTCCACAGGGGTGTACGAGCAGTACGTC. As protein: CASIGKAPSTGVYEQYV.

This clonotype was found a few times. V usage is TRBV5-1 and J usage is TRBJ2-1, with TRBD1 matching over 7 bases. Germline V gives CDR1 SGHRS, CDR2 YFSETQ. The CDR3 is 14 amino acids. The J segment lost 5 bases and the V segment lost 4 bases, leaving 6 bases of the junction unmatched. CDR3 sequence reads: CASSPGQLDNEQFF. The CDR3 DNA reads as TGCGCCAGCAGCCCGGGACAGCTGGACAATGAGCAGTTCTTC.

The chain joins TRBV7-9 to TRBJ2-7; possibly TRBD2 for D (6 bases). V was shortened by 5 bases and J by 2 bases, with 13 bases between the two germline ends. This CDR3 has 14 amino acids. Germline V gene sequence: CDR1 SEHNR, CDR2 FQNEAQ (reference sequence). The CDR3 bases are TGTGCCAGCAGCCTCCGGGAGACCACCTACGAGCAGTACTTC. Its translation: CASSLRETTYEQYF.

Many counts were recorded for this clonotype. The V and J genes are TRBV12-3 or TRBV12-4 and TRBJ2-1; possibly TRBD1 or TRBD2 for D (5 bases each). CDR3 length: 16 residues. V lost 7 bases, J lost 5 bases, and 21 bases lay in between. CDR3 sequence reads: CASNYFGVGTNNEQFF. The CDR3 nucleotides read TGTGCCAGCAACTACTTTGGGGTCGGGACCAACAATGAGCAGTTCTTC.

This clonotype was seen at least ten times. This chain connects TRBV6-6 to TRBJ2-5; 7 nucleotides match TRBD1. Trimming took 5 bases from V and 5 from J; bases not matched to a gene: 14. CDR1 and CDR2 (germline): MNHNY, SVGAGI (reference sequence). The CDR3 contains 16 residues. CDR3 DNA: TGTGCCAGCAGTAAGGGACAGTCAATCTCCCTTGAGACCCAGTACTTC. Encoded protein: CASSKGQSISLETQYF.

This clonotype occurred a few times. The chain carries TRBV20-1 and TRBJ2-7; possible D gene TRBD1, 6 bases. With 0 bases removed from V and 2 bases from J, the gap between germline ends came to 23 bases. Germline V CDR1 and CDR2: DFQATT, SNEGSKA (reference sequence). The CDR3 contains 18 residues. CDR3 in DNA: TGCAGTGCTAGAGATCCCCAGGGGCTATCTCATACTACCTACGAGCAGTACGTC. It specifies CSARDPQGLSHTTYEQYV.

This clonotype was counted a few times. Here the CDR3 reads CASCASGGAFTGELFF. The CDR3 DNA sequence: TGTGCCAGCTGCGCGTCGGGGGGGGCGTTCACCGGGGAGCTGTTTTTT. The gene calls are TRBV6-1 and TRBJ2-2, with TRBD2 identical over 8 bases. CDR1 and CDR2 (germline): MNHNS, SASEGT. The CDR3 spans 16 residues. V lost 8 bases to trimming and J lost 4 bases; unmatched junction nucleotides: 12.

This clonotype came up many times. This rearrangement joins TRBV6-5 to TRBJ1-1; no firm D call. Trimming took off 4 bases at V and 5 bases at J, with 14 bases between the two ends. The CDR3 is 14 amino acids. The germline CDR1 and CDR2 sequences are MNHEY and SVGAGI. CDR3 protein: CASSLGPIRTEAFF. The CDR3 DNA is TGTGCCAGCAGTTTAGGCCCGATTAGGACTGAAGCTTTCTTT.

This clonotype was observed a few times. One junction end disagrees with the germline gene, perhaps due to a read error. This CDR3 is CASTSSAKETQYF. CDR3 nucleotide sequence: TGTGCGAGCACGTCTAGCGCGAAAGAGACCCAGTACTTC. J is TRBJ2-5 and V is TRBV12-3 or TRBV12-4; weak D call: TRBD2 (6 bases). The CDR3 loop spans 13 amino acids.

This clonotype was seen many times. V and J are TRBV7-2 and TRBJ2-5; D gene uncertain. This CDR3 has 12 residues. Germline loops: CDR1 SGHTA, CDR2 FQGNSA. Trimming shortened V by 1 base and J by 5 bases, and 5 bases separated the two germline ends. Here the CDR3 DNA reads TGTGCCAGCAGCTTAGGCTTGGAGACCCAGTACTTC. The encoded protein is CASSLGLETQYF.

In its sample, this clonotype was seen many times. The chain is built from TRBV20-1 and TRBJ2-4; D remains ambiguous. The CDR3 runs to 15 residues. CDR1 is DFQATT and CDR2 is SNEGSKA in the germline V gene (reference sequence). Trimming shortened V by 0 bases and J by 1 base, and 10 bases separated the two germline ends. The CDR3 DNA is TGCAGTGCTAGAGATGGGGATTCGGCCAAAAACATTCAGTACTTC. Amino acids: CSARDGDSAKNIQYF.

This clonotype was counted many times. V is TRBV20-1 and J is TRBJ2-2; tentatively, D is TRBD1 (6 bases). There are 16 residues in the CDR3. Germline V gives CDR1 DFQATT, CDR2 SNEGSKA (reference sequence). The ends were cut back, 2 bases at V and 5 bases at J, with 18 bases in the middle. This CDR3 reads CSARPDRGQITGELFF. In DNA form, the CDR3 reads TGCAGTGCTAGACCCGATCGGGGACAAATAACCGGGGAGCTGTTTTTT.

The table lists this clonotype with many counts. The chain joins TRBV4-2 to TRBJ1-1, with D perhaps TRBD1 (5 bases). Deletions cut 0 bases from V and 4 bases from J, with 15 bases between. The CDR3 runs to 16 residues. Germline V gives CDR1 LGHNA, CDR2 YNFKEQ. The CDR3 bases are TGTGCCAGCAGCCAAGATGCCTCCGGGAGGGGCACTGAAGCTTTCTTT. It translates to CASSQDASGRGTEAFF.

There are many counts of this clonotype. The genes are TRBV7-3 and TRBJ1-1; 7 bases are a match to TRBD1. Germline trimming cut 5 bases from V and 4 bases from J; bases unmatched to any gene: 4. Germline CDR1 and CDR2: SGHTA and FQGTGA. This CDR3 contains 13 residues. The CDR3 DNA sequence: TGTGCCAGCAGCCCGGACAGGCGCACTGAAGCTTTCTTT. Its protein product is CASSPDRRTEAFF. The full variable domain, its missing parts supplied by reference TRBV7-3 and TRBJ1-1, is GAGVSQTPSNKVTEKGKYVELRCDPISGHTALYWYRQSLGQGPEFLIYFQGTGAADDSGLPNDRFFAVRPEGSVSTLKIQRTERGDSAVYLCASSPDRRTEAFFGQGTRLTVV.

This clonotype was recorded at least ten times. This sequence joins TRBV7-9 and TRBJ1-1, with no clear D. CDR3 size: 13 residues. CDR1 is SEHNR, CDR2 FQNEAQ, per germline (reference sequence). The ends were cut back, 5 bases at V and 7 bases at J, with 14 bases in the middle. The CDR3 DNA reads TGTGCCAGCAGCGAGCCCGGCAGGATTGAAGCTTTCTTT. This codes for CASSEPGRIEAFF.